A selection of T cell receptor beta chains follows, all from one sample in a study of Graves' ophthalmopathy and Graves' hyperthyroidism. TCRdb used MiXCR to reprocess the multiplex PCR reads, holding one entry per CDR3 protein. Here the sample spans approximately 480,000 distinct CDR3 sequences, approximately 15% being singletons. The sequencing input was blood. These receptors all stem from a woman aged 25-40 years with Graves' ophthalmopathy. CDR3s include the opening cysteine and the closing phenylalanine or tryptophan. The D gene is left open where the match is weak. Expanded clones get a size class; other rows say once, few or many, or leave the size out.

TRBJ2-5 TRBD2 . 17 TRBV11-2 CASSHRLAGGQQETKYF TGTGCCAGCAGCCACCGTTTAGCGGGAGGGCAACAAGAGACCAAGTACTTC
TRBJ1-6 . many 13 TRBV6-1 CASLREGDSPLHF TGTGCCAGCCTCAGGGAAGGGGATTCACCCCTCCACTTT
TRBJ1-2 . . 16 TRBV11-1 CASSFGTGQSNYGYTF TGTGCCAGCAGCTTCGGAACGGGACAATCTAACTATGGCTACACCTTC
TRBJ1-1 . few 13 TRBV19 CASSISTGPEAFF TGTGCCAGTAGTATTTCCACCGGGCCTGAAGCTTTCTTT
TRBJ1-5 . many 14 TRBV7-9 CASTRDGGGQPQHF TGTGCCAGCACACGAGATGGGGGCGGCCAGCCCCAGCATTTT
TRBJ2-2 TRBD2 many 15 TRBV5-1 CASSSSGGNTGELFF TGCGCCAGCAGTTCTAGCGGGGGGAACACCGGGGAGCTGTTTTTT
TRBJ2-7 TRBD2 . 14 TRBV5-1 CASTQTSGDYEQYF TGCGCCAGCACCCAGACTAGCGGGGACTACGAGCAGTACTTC
TRBJ2-7 . many 15 TRBV6-9 CASSWGRERSYEQYF TGTGCCAGCAGTTGGGGGCGGGAGCGTTCCTACGAGCAGTACTTC
TRBJ1-1 . . 12 TRBV30 CAWTLVDYDAFF TGTGCCTGGACCCTCGTAGATTATGATGCTTTCTTT
TRBJ2-7 . . 15 TRBV7-8 CASRLSRGAHLEQYF TGTGCCAGCAGACTTTCCCGCGGGGCCCACTTAGAGCAGTACTTC
TRBJ2-1 TRBD2 many 16 TRBV14 CASSQLGLAGGNEQFF TGTGCCAGCAGCCAACTAGGACTAGCGGGAGGCAATGAGCAGTTCTTC
TRBJ1-1 . many 14 TRBV27 CASSRGQLDTEAFF TGTGCCAGCAGTCGGGGGCAGTTGGACACTGAAGCTTTCTTT
TRBJ1-5 TRBD1 few 15 TRBV12-3/TRBV12-4 CASSITGGSNQPQHF TGTGCCAGCAGTATTACAGGGGGTAGCAATCAGCCCCAGCATTTT
TRBJ2-5 TRBD1 many 13 TRBV11-2 CASSRDSQETQYF TGTGCCAGCAGCCGGGACAGCCAAGAGACCCAGTACTTC